Below, one T cell receptor (beta chain) is given with its context. Its antigen is as yet unknown. These data belong to a study of T cell responses to AZD1222 COVID-19 vaccine. TCRdb's table, derived via immunoSEQ multiplex PCR, lists solely in-frame clones and lacks some. The repertoire holds about 57,000 clones, 85% seen once, with around 19% in the top ten. Germline V gene sequence: CDR1 SGHTA, CDR2 FQGTGA. V dropped 11 bases and J dropped 3 bases, with 14 bases sitting between them. CDR3 size: 13 residues. Study-level findings and limits: White British ancestry dominated among donors, who included more females, and clonal diversity was possibly underestimated. Only a handful of individuals given AZD1222 were seropositive at baseline. The repertoires were collected only after the peak T cell response.

This TCR was sampled from an adult in good health. The starting material was peripheral blood, obtained on day 0 of AZD1222 vaccination. This chain connects TRBV7-3 to TRBJ2-1; no reliable D call. CDR3 protein: CAVLTILYNEQFF. The CDR3 DNA sequence: TGTGCCGTCTTAACGATCCTCTACAATGAGCAGTTCTTC.